This TCR beta chain was observed in a study of beta chain features in type 1 diabetes. This clone was counted between two and nine times. As yet, its antigen is unknown. Sampling consisted of one heparinised blood draw per donor, averaging around 120 mL. General study findings and limits: For type 1 diabetes patients, VDJ junctions showed fewer insertions and more deletions. Whether HLA type affects TCRB rearrangement stayed undetermined in the present work. Among patients, naive, central memory and Treg TCRB repertoires appeared more similar than among healthy donors.

Sequenced material consisted of expressed TCRB transcripts (all of the isolated RNA was reverse transcribed). The repertoire was sequenced with immunoSEQ multiplex PCR; TCRdb's copy has only in-frame clones and lacks some. The sample has about 240,000 clones, 25% to 35% seen once. This receptor was taken from a man younger than 40 in good health. Sequences were obtained from central memory CD4+ T cells from blood.

The CDR3: CASSLPGLGTDTQYF. In DNA, the CDR3 is TGTGCCAGCAGCCTTCCGGGACTTGGAACAGATACGCAGTATTTT. The chain is built from TRBV6-5 and TRBJ2-3, with a possible D match to TRBD2 (6 bases). CDR1 is MNHEY and CDR2 is SVGAGI in the germline V gene. The CDR3 spans 15 residues. V was clipped by 6 bases and J by 3 bases, with 16 bases between them.